These 20 T cell receptor beta chains share one sample of origin, sequenced in a study of blood T cell repertoires in COVID-19 (TCRdb year 2020). Library generation was performed with the immunoSEQ multiplex PCR assay. TCRdb took over this immuneACCESS table, retaining in-frame rearrangements with V and J assigned. Such tables are incomplete; in checked studies, under half of the missing clones stem from an unresolved V gene, and the remainder is unexplained. The sample profile shows roughly 290,000 clones; under 90% of them were found once. Together, the top ten hold approximately 1.5% of the sample. The sequenced sample consisted of PBMCs or T cells enriched from blood (not recorded which). These receptors all come from a woman aged 40 to 55 who had recovered from COVID-19.

The chain joins TRBV7-9 to TRBJ1-2; D unclear. V lost 3 bases and J 7 bases, leaving 12 bases between the germline ends. Germline-derived CDR1 and CDR2 are SEHNR and FQNEAQ (reference sequence). The length of the CDR3 is 13 residues. CDR3 coding DNA: TGTGCCAGCAGCTTCGGGAGGGAAGGTGGCTACACCTTC. Translating gives CASSFGREGGYTF. Together with reference TRBV7-9 and TRBJ1-2, the CDR3 gives the full variable domain: DTGVSQNPRHKITKRGQNVTFRCDPISEHNRLYWYRQTLGQGPEFLTYFQNEAQLEKSRLLSDRFSAERPKGSFSTLEIQRTEQGDSAMYLCASSFGREGGYTFGSGTRLTVV.

The chain is built from TRBV19 and TRBJ2-7, with TRBD2 matching over 7 bases. Losses at the gene ends were 5 bases for V and 4 bases for J; bases not matched to a gene: 11. The CDR3 length is 15 residues. Germline values: CDR1 LNHDA, CDR2 SQIVND (reference sequence). The CDR3 DNA sequence: TGTGCCAGTAGTGACCCTGGACTAGTTCGGTACGAGCAGTACTTC. Protein product: CASSDPGLVRYEQYF.

The CDR3, as DNA: TGTGCCAGCAGTGAAGCGCAGACAGGGGGCTCCTATAATTCACCCCTCCACTTT. Amino acid sequence: CASSEAQTGGSYNSPLHF. J is TRBJ1-6 and V is TRBV6-1, with TRBD1 matching over 9 bases. Germline V CDR1 and CDR2: MNHNS, SASEGT. This CDR3 contains 18 residues. After removal of 0 bases from V and 0 bases from J, the junction contained 3 bases not matched to a gene.

J is TRBJ2-3 and V is TRBV30; possibly TRBD2 for D (6 bases). The CDR3 is 16 residues long. CDR1 is GTSNPN and CDR2 is SVGIG in the germline V gene (reference sequence). Trimming took 0 bases from V and 0 from J, leaving 13 bases between them. CDR3 sequence (DNA): TGTGCCTGGAGTGTCGGGGGATACACTAGCACAGATACGCAGTATTTT. Its translation: CAWSVGGYTSTDTQYF.

The chain couples TRBV7-9 to TRBJ1-2, with 10 nucleotides matching TRBD1. The ends lost 6 bases at V and 5 bases at J; junction bases unmatched: 6. Germline assignment: CDR1 SEHNR and CDR2 FQNEAQ (reference sequence). CDR3 length: 14 amino acids. As DNA, the CDR3 is TGTGCCAGCAGTTCTGACAGGGGGCCATATGGCTACACCTTC. Protein sequence: CASSSDRGPYGYTF.

The rearrangement joins TRBV6-5 to TRBJ2-2, with D possibly TRBD2 on 6 matching bases. The CDR3 is made up of 14 amino acids. CDR1 is MNHEY, CDR2 SVGAGI, per germline. Deletions cut 6 bases from V and 9 bases from J, with 17 bases between. The CDR3 region is CASRIKLGRWELFF. CDR3 nucleotide sequence: TGTGCCAGCAGGATAAAATTGGGGAGGTGGGAGCTGTTTTTT.

V is TRBV29-1 and J is TRBJ1-6; TRBD1 might be the D (5 bases). The CDR3 covers 13 residues. CDR1 SQVTM and CDR2 ANQGSEA come from the germline V gene. The V end lost 4 bases, the J end lost 10 bases, and 14 bases lay between the germline ends. The CDR3 coding sequence is TGCAGCGTTGGTTGGGGGGTAGACTCACCCCTCCACTTT. This sequence encodes CSVGWGVDSPLHF.

This chain uses TRBV7-2 with TRBJ2-5; no reliable D call. V lost 1 base to trimming and J lost 7 bases, with 7 bases between them. This CDR3 is 12 amino acids long. From germline, CDR1 is SGHTA and CDR2 FQGNSA. The DNA for the CDR3 is TGTGCCAGCAGCTTAGACGTCGGGACCCAGTACTTC. It codes for CASSLDVGTQYF.

The rearrangement uses TRBV5-6 and TRBJ1-6, with TRBD1 identical over 9 bases. The CDR3 extends over 15 amino acids. V gave up 3 bases and J gave up 8 bases; unmatched junction bases: 6. Germline V gene data show CDR1 as SGHDT and CDR2 as YYEEEE. CDR3 amino acids: CASSYGQGRHSPLHF. As DNA, the CDR3 is TGTGCCAGCAGCTACGGACAGGGGCGTCATTCACCCCTCCACTTT.

V is TRBV5-6 and J is TRBJ2-7; D uncertain. CDR3 length: 16 residues. Trimming removed 3 bases from V and 4 bases from J, with 20 bases in between. Germline V gene lookup returns CDR1 SGHDT and CDR2 YYEEEE. As DNA, the CDR3 is TGTGCCAGCAGCTCGACCAGGCTCGGCGCTTTATACGAGCAGTACTTC. Amino acids: CASSSTRLGALYEQYF.

The chain has TRBV15 and TRBJ1-5; D is possibly TRBD1 (6 bases). CDR1 and CDR2 from the germline V gene are LNHNV and YYDKDF (reference sequence). The CDR3 is 14 residues long. V dropped 5 bases and J dropped 5 bases, with 13 bases sitting between them. CDR3 nucleotides: TGTGCCACCAGCTTGACAGGCCCCCATCAGCCCCAGCATTTT. It is translated as CATSLTGPHQPQHF. Together with reference TRBV15 and TRBJ1-5, the CDR3 gives the full variable domain: DAMVIQNPRYQVTQFGKPVTLSCSQTLNHNVMYWYQQKSSQAPKLLFHYYDKDFNNEADTPDNFQSRRPNTSFCFLDIRSPGLGDTAMYLCATSLTGPHQPQHFGDGTRLSIL.

The chain employs TRBV19 and TRBJ2-1, with TRBD2 matching 8 bases. There are 15 residues in the CDR3. Germline V lookup: CDR1 LNHDA, CDR2 SQIVND (reference sequence). V lost 2 bases and J lost 0; bases outside the gene matches: 0. CDR3 DNA: TGTGCCAGTAGTATAAGCGGGAGCTCCTACAATGAGCAGTTCTTC. Protein: CASSISGSSYNEQFF.

The chain links TRBV6-6 to TRBJ2-1; the D gene is possibly TRBD2 (7 bases). This CDR3 comprises 14 residues. Germline values: CDR1 MNHNY, CDR2 SVGAGI (reference sequence). V was clipped by 6 bases and J by 7 bases, with 16 bases between them. This CDR3 is CASRLGGGSNEQFF. CDR3 nucleotides: TGTGCCAGCAGGCTAGGGGGGGGTAGTAATGAGCAGTTCTTC.

V usage is TRBV5-6 and J usage is TRBJ1-1; no clear D gene. V dropped 1 base and J dropped 0 bases, with 10 bases sitting between them. In germline, CDR1 is SGHDT, CDR2 YYEEEE. The CDR3 spans 15 residues. The chain's CDR3 is CASSLIREVNTEAFF. The CDR3 DNA follows: TGTGCCAGCAGCTTGATCCGGGAGGTGAACACTGAAGCTTTCTTT.

The genes are TRBV18 and TRBJ2-1; a possible D gene is TRBD1 (5 bases). The CDR3 runs 15 residues. Germline-derived CDR1 and CDR2 are KGHSH and LQKENI. V lost 3 bases to trimming and J lost 5 bases, with 14 bases between them. The CDR3 spells CASSPSSQGDNEQFF. The CDR3 nucleotides read TGTGCCAGCTCACCCTCGAGCCAGGGTGACAATGAGCAGTTCTTC.

The chain employs TRBV4-1 and TRBJ2-2, with TRBD2 as a possible D gene (5 bases). V lost 4 bases and J lost 7, with 22 bases in between. CDR3 size: 17 residues. Germline V CDR1 and CDR2: MGHRA, YSYEKL. As DNA, the CDR3 is TGCGCCAGCAGCCGCCTCGAGCGCAGGCGGGCGGGCGGGGAGCTGTTTTTT. Translation: CASSRLERRRAGGELFF.

In the case of this clone: At one boundary the junction diverges from the germline segment, which might be a read error. The CDR3 here is CASCQGGLAGVDTQYF. Here the CDR3 DNA reads TGTGCCAGCTGCCAAGGGGGACTAGCGGGGGTGGATACGCAGTATTTT. This chain links TRBV3-1 (or the pseudogene TRBV3-2) with TRBJ2-3; 14 nucleotides match TRBD2. CDR1 LGHDT and CDR2 YNNKEL come from the germline V gene (reference sequence). This CDR3 region has 16 residues.

CDR3 coding DNA: TGCAGCGTTGAGGGACAGTTGGGCGAGCAGTACTTC. It yields the protein CSVEGQLGEQYF. The chain uses TRBV29-1 and TRBJ2-7; 7 bases align to TRBD1. CDR1 is SQVTM, CDR2 ANQGSEA, per germline. After removal of 3 bases from V and 6 bases from J, the junction contained 5 bases not matched to a gene. This CDR3 has 12 amino acids.

The chain uses TRBV7-9 and TRBJ1-1, with D possibly TRBD1 on 5 matching bases. V was clipped by 1 base and J by 12 bases, with 15 bases between them. The length of the CDR3 is 13 residues. Germline V lookup: CDR1 SEHNR, CDR2 FQNEAQ (reference sequence). The CDR3 reads CASSLVGAPNSFF. The CDR3 DNA is TGTGCCAGCAGCTTAGTTGGGGCCCCGAATTCTTTCTTT.

J is TRBJ1-2 and V is TRBV28, with 7 positions matching TRBD1. In germline, CDR1 is MDHEN, CDR2 SYDVKM. The length of the CDR3 is 14 residues. The V segment lost 7 bases and the J segment 4 bases; nucleotides outside the gene matches: 9. This chain's CDR3 is CASTSTGALYGYTF. CDR3 sequence (DNA): TGTGCCAGCACCTCCACAGGGGCCCTCTATGGCTACACCTTC.